This T cell receptor (beta chain) emerged from a study of shared clonotypes between healthy human individuals. The repertoire was sequenced with immunoSEQ multiplex PCR; TCRdb's copy has only in-frame clones and lacks some. This sample has about 2.4 million clones, with over 85% found just once. This TCR was recovered from a man aged 18 to 30 in good health. Some clones in this sample may be carry-over from other donors' samples. The sample taken for sequencing was naive CD4+ T cells from PBMCs. Regarding subset: CD45RA+ positively selected.

CDR3 in DNA: TGCGCCAGCAGCACGGGACTAGCGGGAGGGCCCTACGAGCAGTACTTC. Residues: CASSTGLAGGPYEQYF. V gene TRBV5-1 combines with J gene TRBJ2-7; 16 positions match TRBD2. This CDR3 comprises 16 residues. V shed 4 bases and J 2 bases; nucleotides not matched to a gene: 3. Germline V lookup: CDR1 SGHRS, CDR2 YFSETQ.